Below, 32 T cell receptor beta chains from the same sample are listed, as sequenced in a study of blood T cell repertoires in COVID-19 (dated by TCRdb to 2018 to 2020). To prepare the library, the immunoSEQ multiplex PCR assay was applied. What TCRdb holds here is the immuneACCESS table cut down to in-frame rearrangements. Part of the clones is not present; checked against another copy, under half of the missing clones reflect an unresolved V gene, and the others are unexplained. The sample data list about 280,000 clones, and around 91% of these were observed just once. About 1.7% of the sample is in the top ten clones. Source material: PBMCs or T cells enriched from blood (not recorded which). The receptors come from a woman younger than 30 with acute COVID-19.

The chain employs TRBV19 and TRBJ2-7; 11 nucleotides align to TRBD2. Germline values: CDR1 LNHDA, CDR2 SQIVND (reference sequence). J lost 0 bases, V lost 9 bases, and 16 bases had no gene match. The CDR3 sequence is 18 residues long. The CDR3 here is CARLGTSGAPEASYEQYF. As DNA, the CDR3 is TGTGCCAGACTAGGGACTAGCGGAGCCCCAGAGGCCTCCTACGAGCAGTACTTC.

In DNA, the CDR3 is TGTGCCAGCAGCGGGATTAGGGGACTAGCGGGAGACGAGGAGACCCAGTACTTC. Translation: CASSGIRGLAGDEETQYF. The rearrangement links TRBV5-4 to TRBJ2-5; TRBD2 matches at 14 bases. The CDR3 sequence is 18 residues long. V dropped 4 bases and J dropped 5; count of bases not matched to a gene: 13. Germline CDR1 reads SGHNT; CDR2 reads YYREEE (reference sequence). The whole variable domain, filled in from reference TRBV5-4 and TRBJ2-5, reads ETGVTQSPTHLIKTRGQQVTLRCSSQSGHNTVSWYQQALGQGPQFIFQYYREEENGRGNFPPRFSGLQFPNYSSELNVNALELDDSALYLCASSGIRGLAGDEETQYFGPGTRLLVL.

This sequence joins TRBV25-1 and TRBJ2-1, with a possible D match to TRBD2 (5 bases). V shed 3 bases and J shed 7 bases, with 10 bases lying between them. CDR1 is MGHDK and CDR2 is SYGVNS in the germline V gene. The CDR3 spans 13 residues. This CDR3 is CASSDELVNEQFF. CDR3 nucleotides: TGTGCCAGCAGTGACGAACTAGTAAATGAGCAGTTCTTC.

V is TRBV27 and J is TRBJ2-5; perhaps TRBD1 as D (5 bases). The CDR3 runs to 14 residues. Germline V gene data show CDR1 as MNHEY and CDR2 as SMNVEV (reference sequence). The V and J ends lost 1 base and 3 bases respectively, with 9 bases between them. For the CDR3, the DNA is TGTGCCAGCAGTTTATTGGGCAGGGAAGAGACCCAGTACTTC. Amino acid sequence: CASSLLGREETQYF.

The chain uses TRBV27 and TRBJ2-7; TRBD2 aligns across 12 bases. Germline values: CDR1 MNHEY, CDR2 SMNVEV (reference sequence). This CDR3 spans 15 amino acids. Trimming at V came to 7 bases and at J to 0 bases, leaving 4 bases not matched to a gene. The CDR3 protein is CASTMTSGSSYEQYF. In nucleotides, the CDR3 is TGTGCCAGCACAATGACTAGCGGGAGCTCCTACGAGCAGTACTTC.

This chain joins TRBV7-9 and TRBJ1-1; 10 nucleotides match TRBD1. The CDR3 is 15 amino acids. Losses at the gene ends were 5 bases for V and 1 base for J; bases not matched to a gene: 4. Germline CDR1 SEHNR, CDR2 FQNEAQ (reference sequence). The CDR3, as DNA: TGTGCCAGCAGCGCCAGACAGGGGGCGAACACTGAAGCTTTCTTT. Protein: CASSARQGANTEAFF.

The CDR3: CARQTNTEAFF. For the CDR3, the DNA is TGTGCCAGACAGACAAACACTGAAGCTTTCTTT. The V and J genes are TRBV2 and TRBJ1-1; the D is unclear. This CDR3 has 11 amino acids. The V gene lost 9 bases and the J gene lost 2 bases, with 7 bases spanning the gap. Germline assignment: CDR1 SNHLY and CDR2 FYNNEI.

This clone occurred a few times. V and J are TRBV6-6 and TRBJ2-1; 14 bases are a match to TRBD2. Germline lookup yields CDR1 MNHNY and CDR2 SVGAGI (reference sequence). The CDR3 is made up of 15 amino acids. The V and J ends lost 5 bases and 9 bases, in that order; junction bases with no gene match: 6. CDR3 region: CASSQTSGRAPEQFF. The DNA of the CDR3 is TGTGCCAGCAGTCAGACTAGCGGGAGGGCCCCTGAGCAGTTCTTC.

This clone was detected only a few times. This chain connects TRBV28 to TRBJ2-1, with TRBD2 as a possible D gene (6 bases). Germline CDR1 is MDHEN and CDR2 is SYDVKM. The V gene lost 1 base and the J gene lost 6 bases, with 10 bases spanning the gap. The CDR3 consists of 14 residues. CDR3 DNA: TGTGCCAGCAGTTTATCTGGCGGGGCCAATGAGCAGTTCTTC. Its translation: CASSLSGGANEQFF.

The chain combines TRBV6-9 with TRBJ2-5; possibly TRBD2 for D (5 bases). The V end was cut by 6 bases, the J end by 0 bases, with 20 bases between. The CDR3 consists of 17 residues. Per the germline V gene, CDR1 is MNHGY and CDR2 is SVAAGI. As DNA, the CDR3 is TGTGCCAGCAGACCCATACCCAGGAGGCGAGACCAAGAGACCCAGTACTTC. This encodes CASRPIPRRRDQETQYF.

This chain links TRBV27 with TRBJ2-7, with 12 bases identical to TRBD1. Per germline, CDR1 MNHEY and CDR2 SMNVEV (reference sequence). The junction had 10 bases not matched to a gene; V was cut back by 2 bases and J by 5 bases. CDR3 size: 17 residues. CDR3 in DNA: TGTGCCAGCAGTTTAAGTCTCACGGGACAGGGGGCCAACGAGCAGTACTTC. Encoded protein: CASSLSLTGQGANEQYF.

The sample holds one count of this clone. V and J are TRBV27 and TRBJ2-1; D is possibly TRBD2 (6 bases). Germline V gene lookup returns CDR1 MNHEY and CDR2 SMNVEV (reference sequence). Between the trimmed V and J ends, which lost 10 bases and 5 bases, there was a span of 9 bases. This CDR3 is 11 amino acids long. In nucleotides, the CDR3 is TGTGCCATTAGCGGAAACAATGAGCAGTTCTTC. It codes for CAISGNNEQFF.

The rearrangement joins TRBV30 to TRBJ2-3; D might be TRBD1 (5 bases). V was trimmed by 0 bases and J by 4 bases, leaving 5 bases between them. CDR1 and CDR2 from the germline V gene are GTSNPN and SVGIG (reference sequence). The CDR3 runs to 12 residues. This CDR3 reads CAWSVGADTQYF. The CDR3 DNA reads TGTGCCTGGAGTGTAGGGGCAGATACGCAGTATTTT.

The count of this clone is one. The chain links TRBV4-1 to TRBJ1-2; D might be TRBD1 (6 bases). Germline V gene sequence: CDR1 MGHRA, CDR2 YSYEKL. The V gene lost 0 bases and the J gene lost 8 bases, with 10 bases spanning the gap. The CDR3 is 13 amino acids. The CDR3 DNA is TGCGCCAGCAGCCAAGACCAGAGGGGGGGCTACACCTTC. It codes for CASSQDQRGGYTF.

The rearrangement joins TRBV27 to TRBJ1-4; TRBD1 matches 7 bases. V trimming: 3 bases; J trimming: 8 bases; junction bases outside the gene matches: 9. Germline loops: CDR1 MNHEY, CDR2 SMNVEV (reference sequence). The CDR3 spans 15 residues. The CDR3 region has the DNA TGTGCCAGCAGTTTCAGAGGAGGGGGCAGCGAAAAACTGTTTTTT. It is translated as CASSFRGGGSEKLFF.

The gene calls are TRBV5-6 and TRBJ2-1, with D perhaps matching TRBD1 (5 bases). The V gene lost 4 bases and the J gene lost 6 bases, with 11 bases spanning the gap. Germline assignment: CDR1 SGHDT and CDR2 YYEEEE. The CDR3 totals 13 residues. Written as DNA, the CDR3 is TGTGCCAGCAGCCTTGACAGAGCCAATGAGCAGTTCTTC. It is translated as CASSLDRANEQFF.

The chain recombines TRBV3-1 (or the pseudogene TRBV3-2) with TRBJ1-3; D is undetermined. Trimming removed 4 bases from V and 2 bases from J, with 12 bases in between. The CDR3 loop spans 15 amino acids. The germline V gene encodes CDR1 LGHDT and CDR2 YNNKEL (reference sequence). The DNA for the CDR3 is TGTGCCAGCAGCCCACCCCCCGGGGCTGGAAACACCATATATTTT. Residues: CASSPPPGAGNTIYF.

This clone appeared a single time. The rearrangement links TRBV6-1 to TRBJ2-2, with D tentatively TRBD2 (7 bases). Trimming cost V 1 base and J 6 bases, with 15 bases left between them. The length of the CDR3 is 16 residues. CDR1 MNHNS and CDR2 SASEGT come from the germline V gene. In nucleotides, the CDR3 is TGTGCCAGCAGTGAAGAAGGGGGAGGGCCTTCCGGGGAGCTGTTTTTT. Amino acid sequence: CASSEEGGGPSGELFF.

The chain joins TRBV10-2 to TRBJ2-7; D is perhaps TRBD1 (6 bases). Per the germline V gene, CDR1 is WSHSY and CDR2 is SAAADI. This CDR3 region has 12 residues. With 2 bases removed from V and 6 bases from J, the gap between germline ends came to 8 bases. The CDR3 loop reads CASSEGTFEQYF. CDR3 DNA: TGCGCCAGCAGTGAGGGGACATTCGAGCAGTACTTC.

The chain uses TRBV7-9 and TRBJ2-5; 8 nucleotides agree with TRBD2. V shed 4 bases, J shed 7 bases, and the junction held 11 bases outside the gene matches. The CDR3 runs to 15 residues. Per germline, CDR1 SEHNR and CDR2 FQNEAQ (reference sequence). The CDR3 nucleotides are TGTGCCAGCAGCTCAATGGTAGCGGGAACGGTGACCCAGTACTTC. Its protein product is CASSSMVAGTVTQYF.

The gene calls are TRBV11-2 and TRBJ2-1; the D gene is possibly TRBD1 (6 bases). There are 14 residues in the CDR3. Per the germline V gene, CDR1 is SGHAT and CDR2 is FQNNGV. The V and J ends lost 5 bases and 3 bases respectively, with 11 bases between them. DNA of the CDR3: TGTGCCAGCAGCAATTACAGGGACTACAATGAGCAGTTCTTC. This translates into CASSNYRDYNEQFF. The entire variable domain, with the rest obtained from reference TRBV11-2 and TRBJ2-1, is as follows: EAGVAQSPRYKIIEKRQSVAFWCNPISGHATLYWYQQILGQGPKLLIQFQNNGVVDDSQLPKDRFSAERLKGVDSTLKIQPAKLEDSAVYLCASSNYRDYNEQFFGPGTRLTVL.

The rearrangement links TRBV14 to TRBJ1-1; the match to TRBD1 covers 7 bases. The CDR3 extends over 16 amino acids. Germline trimming cut 6 bases from V and 0 bases from J; bases unmatched to any gene: 10. The germline gives CDR1 SGHDN, CDR2 FVKESK. The CDR3 sequence: CASSPDVGTVNTEAFF. The DNA for the CDR3 is TGTGCCAGCAGTCCGGATGTAGGGACAGTGAACACTGAAGCTTTCTTT.

This clone was seen a single time. The rearrangement uses TRBV6-2 or TRBV6-3 and TRBJ1-1, with D possibly being TRBD1 (6 bases). V was trimmed by 2 bases and J by 0 bases, leaving 10 bases between them. Germline V gene lookup returns CDR1 MNHEY and CDR2 SVGEGT. This CDR3 spans 15 amino acids. CDR3 protein: CASSYLGQVNTEAFF. The DNA of the CDR3 is TGTGCCAGCAGTTACCTGGGACAAGTGAACACTGAAGCTTTCTTT.

The rearrangement joins TRBV18 to TRBJ2-7; 10 bases are a match to TRBD1. The ends lost 2 bases at V and 1 base at J; junction bases unmatched: 2. Germline V CDR1 and CDR2: KGHSH, LQKENI. This CDR3 comprises 15 residues. The CDR3 reads CASSPRQGASYEQYF. CDR3 DNA: TGTGCCAGCTCACCAAGACAGGGGGCTTCCTACGAGCAGTACTTC.

The V and J genes are TRBV20-1 and TRBJ2-1; D uncertain. The V and J ends lost 3 bases and 0 bases respectively, with 9 bases between them. This CDR3 is 14 amino acids long. Germline V gene lookup returns CDR1 DFQATT and CDR2 SNEGSKA (reference sequence). DNA of the CDR3: TGCAGTGCTAGTCGGTGGAGCTCCTACAATGAGCAGTTCTTC. It yields the protein CSASRWSSYNEQFF.

The chain is built from TRBV10-3 and TRBJ1-5; 10 bases match TRBD1. Per germline, CDR1 ENHRY and CDR2 SYGVKD. This CDR3 comprises 14 residues. The junction had 4 bases not matched to a gene; V was cut back by 6 bases and J by 5 bases. The CDR3: CAIRGQGYDQPQHF. The CDR3 DNA sequence: TGTGCCATCAGGGGACAGGGGTACGATCAGCCCCAGCATTTT.

The genes are TRBV29-1 and TRBJ2-1, with 11 bases matching TRBD2. The CDR3 extends over 14 amino acids. The germline V gene encodes CDR1 SQVTM and CDR2 ANQGSEA. The V and J ends lost 3 bases and 7 bases, in that order; junction bases with no gene match: 5. As DNA, the CDR3 is TGCAGCGTTGACGGGACTAGCGGAAGAAATGAGCAGTTCTTC. It specifies CSVDGTSGRNEQFF.

The V and J genes are TRBV29-1 and TRBJ1-2; D is undetermined. V was trimmed by 1 base and J by 4 bases, leaving 16 bases between them. The CDR3 totals 15 residues. The germline V gene encodes CDR1 SQVTM and CDR2 ANQGSEA. CDR3 sequence (DNA): TGCAGCGTTGAAGTCCTAGATAGCCGGGGCTATGGCTACACCTTC. Encoded protein: CSVEVLDSRGYGYTF.

In nucleotides, the CDR3 is TGTGCCAGCAGCTCGCCTCCGAGCCGGAGGGCCGAAAATGAGCAGTTCTTC. Translating it yields CASSSPPSRRAENEQFF. The chain recombines TRBV13 with TRBJ2-1, with D tentatively TRBD2 (6 bases). The CDR3 length is 17 residues. Germline lookup yields CDR1 PRHDT and CDR2 FYEKMQ (reference sequence). V was shortened by 4 bases and J by 7 bases, with 23 bases between the two germline ends. The variable domain in full, completed from reference TRBV13 and TRBJ2-1, reads AAGVIQSPRHLIKEKRETATLKCYPIPRHDTVYWYQQGPGQDPQFLISFYEKMQSDKGSIPDRFSAQQFSDYHSELNMSSLELGDSALYFCASSSPPSRRAENEQFFGPGTRLTVL.

This clone was counted a single time. The V and J genes are TRBV28 and TRBJ2-5, with 7 bases that match TRBD1. The CDR3 extends over 15 amino acids. Trimming removed 2 bases from V and 2 bases from J; junction bases left unmatched: 5. CDR1 MDHEN and CDR2 SYDVKM come from the germline V gene. The CDR3: CASSLLGQWQETQYF. CDR3 bases: TGTGCCAGCAGTTTACTGGGACAGTGGCAAGAGACCCAGTACTTC.

The chain uses TRBV18 and TRBJ2-7, with TRBD1 identical over 8 bases. Germline lookup yields CDR1 KGHSH and CDR2 LQKENI. The CDR3 sequence is 14 residues long. V lost 3 bases and J lost 0; bases outside the gene matches: 1. The CDR3 reads CASSPTGDSYEQYF. The CDR3 nucleotides read TGTGCCAGCTCACCGACAGGGGACTCCTACGAGCAGTACTTC.

This clone was seen a single time. The J gene is TRBJ2-7, the V gene TRBV5-1, with 7 positions matching TRBD1. Trimming took 5 bases from V and 3 from J; bases not matched to a gene: 5. This CDR3 comprises 13 residues. Germline V gene sequence: CDR1 SGHRS, CDR2 YFSETQ. CDR3 nucleotides: TGCGCCAGCAGGGACAGGTCCGGCTACGAGCAGTACTTC. It translates to CASRDRSGYEQYF.